The rows below give T cell receptor beta chains drawn from one sample of a study of monozygotic twins with inflammatory bowel disease. TCRdb reprocessed the 5' RACE reads and reports one entry per CDR3 protein, with no DNA. With approximately 210,000 distinct CDR3 sequences in the sample, the ten largest clones hold roughly 7.5%. Sequenced sample: blood. The source of these receptors is a human donor with ulcerative colitis or Crohn's disease, or a healthy co-twin of an affected twin (not recorded which). The CDR3 runs from the conserved cysteine through the conserved F or W.

j_call: TRBJ2-3
v_call: TRBV5-1
cdr3_aa: CASSSTGGTDTQYF

j_call: TRBJ1-2
v_call: TRBV12-3/TRBV12-4
cdr3_aa: CASSNPWTAGYTF

j_call: TRBJ1-5
v_call: TRBV10-3
cdr3_aa: CAIRETGDSNQPQHF

j_call: TRBJ2-2
v_call: TRBV5-4
cdr3_aa: CASSPPGGLYTGELFF

j_call: TRBJ2-3
v_call: TRBV9
cdr3_aa: CASNQAGVSTDTQYF

j_call: TRBJ2-7
v_call: TRBV5-1
cdr3_aa: CASSLVTSGAYYEQYF

j_call: TRBJ1-4
v_call: TRBV6-2/TRBV6-3
cdr3_aa: CASSWAGRRSNEKLFF

j_call: TRBJ2-3
v_call: TRBV7-8
cdr3_aa: CASSAPGGPPTDTQYF

j_call: TRBJ1-6
v_call: TRBV7-6
cdr3_aa: CASSSGPPRDNSPLHF

j_call: TRBJ2-3
v_call: TRBV7-2
cdr3_aa: CASRVQSTDTQYF

j_call: TRBJ1-1
v_call: TRBV2
cdr3_aa: CASMTLTAMNTEAFF

j_call: TRBJ2-7
v_call: TRBV19
cdr3_aa: CASSIPLAGGSEQYF

j_call: TRBJ2-5
v_call: TRBV7-2
cdr3_aa: CASSLQGQRETQYF

j_call: TRBJ2-7
v_call: TRBV11-1
cdr3_aa: CASSGGRATYEQYF

j_call: TRBJ2-5
v_call: TRBV7-7
cdr3_aa: CASSLQGNSGETQYF

j_call: TRBJ1-2
v_call: TRBV24-1
cdr3_aa: CATSDPRKNYGYTF

j_call: TRBJ2-7
v_call: TRBV18
cdr3_aa: CASSDRAPLYEQYF

j_call: TRBJ2-7
v_call: TRBV20-1
cdr3_aa: CSARDGGDAAPEQYF

j_call: TRBJ2-2
v_call: TRBV6-5
cdr3_aa: CASSYQANTGELFF

j_call: TRBJ2-1
v_call: TRBV3-1
cdr3_aa: CASSPGSDLSF

j_call: TRBJ2-7
v_call: TRBV7-6
cdr3_aa: CASSPNQGRSYEQYF

j_call: TRBJ2-2
v_call: TRBV28
cdr3_aa: CASSSSGAGSGELFF

j_call: TRBJ2-3
v_call: TRBV4-3
cdr3_aa: CASSQGLASRTDTQYF

j_call: TRBJ2-5
v_call: TRBV20-1
cdr3_aa: CSASGTGQETQYF

j_call: TRBJ2-5
v_call: TRBV6-5
cdr3_aa: CASSYSWKRGQETQYF

j_call: TRBJ2-1
v_call: TRBV6-5
cdr3_aa: CASSSVVRGNEQFF

j_call: TRBJ2-5
v_call: TRBV18
cdr3_aa: CASAPPGQFQETQYF

j_call: TRBJ2-7
v_call: TRBV5-1
cdr3_aa: CASSSRPAGPEQYF

j_call: TRBJ1-1
v_call: TRBV7-2
cdr3_aa: CASSRTTAMEGTEAFF

j_call: TRBJ2-1
v_call: TRBV5-1
cdr3_aa: CASIPGQGYNEQFF

j_call: TRBJ2-2
v_call: TRBV27
cdr3_aa: CASSLNFWGELFF

j_call: TRBJ1-5
v_call: TRBV12-3/TRBV12-4
cdr3_aa: CASSFGQGAQPQHF

j_call: TRBJ2-5
v_call: TRBV20-1
cdr3_aa: CSARRASGYQETQYF

j_call: TRBJ1-2
v_call: TRBV27
cdr3_aa: CASRRETGGYGYTF

j_call: TRBJ2-1
v_call: TRBV5-1
cdr3_aa: CASSPGIWTNDNEQFF

j_call: TRBJ1-4
v_call: TRBV6-1
cdr3_aa: CASSQANEKLFF

j_call: TRBJ2-1
v_call: TRBV6-2/TRBV6-3
cdr3_aa: CASSEGWGSSYNEQFF

j_call: TRBJ2-7
v_call: TRBV12-3/TRBV12-4
cdr3_aa: CASSFWTFSREQYF

j_call: TRBJ2-2
v_call: TRBV27
cdr3_aa: CASSLVWVPSPSAGELFF

j_call: TRBJ1-5
v_call: TRBV20-1
cdr3_aa: CSALTGGMDNQPQHF

j_call: TRBJ1-1
v_call: TRBV12-3/TRBV12-4
cdr3_aa: CASSPGQVNTEAFF

j_call: TRBJ1-2
v_call: TRBV27
cdr3_aa: CASSLTQGQVYGYTF

j_call: TRBJ2-1
v_call: TRBV12-3/TRBV12-4
cdr3_aa: CASSPLPGLAGSGNEQFF

j_call: TRBJ2-1
v_call: TRBV29-1
cdr3_aa: CSVPGQGGDEQFF

j_call: TRBJ1-1
v_call: TRBV7-9
cdr3_aa: CASSRPDRGKSEAFF

j_call: TRBJ2-3
v_call: TRBV4-3
cdr3_aa: CASSQGISVNIDTQYF

j_call: TRBJ2-2
v_call: TRBV6-1
cdr3_aa: CASSLSTGMGTGELFF

j_call: TRBJ2-5
v_call: TRBV4-1
cdr3_aa: CASSQQGGETQYF

j_call: TRBJ2-1
v_call: TRBV29-1
cdr3_aa: CSVDPTGTSGYNEQFF

j_call: TRBJ1-6
v_call: TRBV5-1
cdr3_aa: CASSLGDGYSPLHF

j_call: TRBJ1-1
v_call: TRBV12-3/TRBV12-4
cdr3_aa: CASSLGSTATEAFF